This passage covers 20 T cell receptor beta chains from one sample sequenced in a study of identical twins. Each CDR3 protein gets one entry after TCRdb re-called the 5' RACE reads with MiXCR. The data contain around 250,000 distinct CDR3 sequences, roughly 7% of them seen just once; the ten biggest clones take up roughly 3.4%. Another study also made use of these data, one on yellow fever vaccine responses in identical twins.

The source material was memory (CD45RO+) T cells sorted from blood. These receptors came from a woman between 18 and 29 years old in good health.

This clonotype was counted many times. The V gene is TRBV20-1, the J gene TRBJ2-3; unclear D gene. Trimming cost V 0 bases and J 3 bases, with 13 bases left between them. Germline V gene lookup returns CDR1 DFQATT and CDR2 SNEGSKA (reference sequence). This CDR3 has 15 residues. The CDR3 region is CSAREDPRTTDTQYF. CDR3 nucleotides: TGCAGTGCTAGAGAAGACCCTCGCACGACAGATACGCAGTATTTT.

CDR3 nucleotide sequence: TGTGCCAGCTCAGAAAGCGGGGCCAGCACAGATACGCAGTATTTT. It specifies CASSESGASTDTQYF. J is TRBJ2-3 and V is TRBV18, with 7 bases fitting TRBD2. V lost 5 bases to trimming and J lost 0 bases; unmatched junction nucleotides: 5. Germline CDR1 reads KGHSH; CDR2 reads LQKENI. CDR3 length: 15 amino acids.

V usage is TRBV5-1 and J usage is TRBJ2-5; D gene uncertain. The CDR3 totals 14 residues. The germline gives CDR1 SGHRS, CDR2 YFSETQ. The V end lost 1 base, the J end lost 2 bases, and 9 bases lay between the germline ends. The CDR3 is CASSLYPLQETQYF. Written as DNA, the CDR3 is TGCGCCAGCAGCTTGTATCCGTTACAAGAGACCCAGTACTTC.

V is TRBV6-1 and J is TRBJ1-2, with TRBD1 matching over 9 bases. The CDR3 covers 13 residues. Germline V gene data show CDR1 as MNHNS and CDR2 as SASEGT. Germline trimming cut 6 bases from V and 8 bases from J; bases unmatched to any gene: 7. Here the CDR3 reads CASRRDRVEGYTF. Here the CDR3 DNA reads TGTGCCAGCAGGAGGGACAGGGTGGAAGGCTACACCTTC.

This clonotype has a handful of counts. V is TRBV28 and J is TRBJ1-2; tentatively, D is TRBD1 (5 bases). The CDR3 extends over 14 amino acids. In germline, CDR1 is MDHEN, CDR2 SYDVKM. Trimming stripped 1 base from V and 7 bases from J, with 13 bases between. DNA for the CDR3: TGTGCCAGCAGTTTATCAAGCAGGGCCTCTGGCTACACCTTC. Its translation is CASSLSSRASGYTF.

The chain links TRBV27 to TRBJ2-7, with a possible D match to TRBD2 (6 bases). Trimming shortened V by 7 bases and J by 4 bases, and 17 bases separated the two germline ends. The CDR3 covers 14 residues. Germline CDR1 is MNHEY and CDR2 is SMNVEV (reference sequence). CDR3 DNA sequence: TGTGCCAGCATGAGTTGGAGGGATGGGTACGAGCAGTACTTC. Protein sequence: CASMSWRDGYEQYF.

The chain couples TRBV19 to TRBJ2-7; D remains ambiguous. There are 13 residues in the CDR3. Per the germline V gene, CDR1 is LNHDA and CDR2 is SQIVND (reference sequence). Trimming took off 2 bases at V and 1 base at J, with 6 bases between the two ends. The CDR3 DNA reads as TGTGCCAGTAGTATATCACAGTCCTACGAGCAGTACTTC. Translating gives CASSISQSYEQYF.

This chain uses TRBV6-1 with TRBJ1-5; 8 nucleotides match TRBD1. V lost 3 bases, J lost 6 bases, and 7 bases stayed unmatched. Germline V CDR1 and CDR2: MNHNS, SASEGT. This CDR3 has 15 amino acids. The CDR3 nucleotides are TGTGCCAGCAGTGACTTTTCAGGGGGCGGTCAGCCCCAGCATTTT. This translates into CASSDFSGGGQPQHF.

This clonotype was detected many times. The chain employs TRBV6-1 and TRBJ2-3; perhaps D is TRBD1 or TRBD2 (5 bases each). Deletions cut 6 bases from V and 7 bases from J, with 14 bases between. The germline CDR1 and CDR2 sequences are MNHNS and SASEGT. There are 13 residues in the CDR3. The CDR3 spells CASSGRDGNTQYF. CDR3 sequence (DNA): TGTGCCAGCAGCGGCCGGGACGGAAATACGCAGTATTTT.

This clonotype was found a few times. The V gene is TRBV5-1, the J gene TRBJ2-7; 12 positions match TRBD1. The length of the CDR3 is 14 residues. From germline, CDR1 is SGHRS and CDR2 YFSETQ. J was trimmed by 6 bases and V by 4 bases; bases with no gene match: 5. The CDR3 DNA sequence: TGCGCCAGCAGCCAGGGACAGGGGGCCAGCGAGCAGTACTTC. This encodes CASSQGQGASEQYF.

This clonotype was counted only a few times. The chain employs TRBV20-1 and TRBJ2-5; the D gene is possibly TRBD2 (5 bases). Germline V CDR1 and CDR2: DFQATT, SNEGSKA (reference sequence). The V end was cut by 5 bases, the J end by 7 bases, with 14 bases between. This CDR3 spans 12 amino acids. This CDR3 reads CSAQDSAGTQYF. The CDR3 nucleotides read TGCAGTGCTCAGGATAGCGCGGGGACCCAGTACTTC.

This clonotype has at least ten counts. V usage is TRBV15 and J usage is TRBJ1-3; 10 positions agree with TRBD1. The V gene end was trimmed by 0 bases and the J gene end by 3 bases; junction bases not matched to a gene: 5. The CDR3 spans 17 residues. Germline CDR1 and CDR2: LNHNV and YYDKDF (reference sequence). The CDR3 DNA is TGTGCCACCAGCAGAGATTGGGGACAGGGGAGTGGAAACACCATATATTTT. Its translation is CATSRDWGQGSGNTIYF.

The table lists this clonotype with many counts. J is TRBJ1-4 and V is TRBV7-8, with D tentatively TRBD1 (5 bases). This CDR3 has 15 residues. Germline CDR1 and CDR2: SGHVS and FQNEAQ. V lost 4 bases and J 7 bases, leaving 16 bases between the germline ends. CDR3 sequence: CASSSGGSSIEKLFF. The CDR3 nucleotides are TGTGCCAGCAGCTCCGGGGGGAGTTCCATTGAAAAACTGTTTTTT.

This clonotype was seen more than once but under ten times. V and J are TRBV4-1 and TRBJ2-7; D ambiguous. Trimming shortened V by 4 bases and J by 2 bases, and 9 bases separated the two germline ends. The length of the CDR3 is 13 residues. Germline CDR1 reads MGHRA; CDR2 reads YSYEKL. CDR3 sequence (DNA): TGCGCCAGCAGCCTCAGTCCTGCCTACGAGCAGTACTTC. Amino acids: CASSLSPAYEQYF.

This clonotype was seen at least ten times. The chain carries TRBV14 and TRBJ1-4; 9 bases map to TRBD1. Trimming took 4 bases from V and 7 from J; bases not matched to a gene: 7. CDR1 and CDR2 (germline): SGHDN, FVKESK. CDR3 length equals 15 residues. For the CDR3, the DNA is TGTGCCAGCAGCCCCAGGGAGACAGGGGGTGAAAAACTGTTTTTT. Residues: CASSPRETGGEKLFF.

This chain joins TRBV20-1 and TRBJ2-1; 7 bases agree with TRBD2. CDR3 length: 13 amino acids. J gave up 12 bases and V 5 bases, and 13 bases lay outside the gene matches. Germline V gives CDR1 DFQATT, CDR2 SNEGSKA (reference sequence). The CDR3 nucleotides read TGCAGTGCTGCTACTAGCGCCGGCGTCGGGCAGTTCTTC. This gives the protein CSAATSAGVGQFF.

The chain couples TRBV5-1 to TRBJ1-1; D is perhaps TRBD1 (5 bases). Per germline, CDR1 SGHRS and CDR2 YFSETQ. Trimming cost V 0 bases and J 0 bases, with 9 bases left between them. CDR3 length: 15 residues. In DNA form, the CDR3 reads TGCGCCAGCAGCTTGGTGACAGCGATGAACACTGAAGCTTTCTTT. Its translation: CASSLVTAMNTEAFF. Filled out from reference TRBV5-1 and TRBJ1-1, the complete variable domain reads KAGVTQTPRYLIKTRGQQVTLSCSPISGHRSVSWYQQTPGQGLQFLFEYFSETQRNKGNFPGRFSGRQFSNSRSEMNVSTLELGDSALYLCASSLVTAMNTEAFFGQGTRLTVV.

This clonotype was seen ten or more times. The chain uses TRBV5-1 and TRBJ2-1, with 8 bases identical to TRBD1. With V trimmed by 4 bases and J by 6 bases, 9 bases remained unmatched. Germline V gene lookup returns CDR1 SGHRS and CDR2 YFSETQ. The CDR3 totals 15 residues. Written as DNA, the CDR3 is TGCGCCAGCAGCCCAGGGGACAGGCGACGCAATGAGCAGTTCTTC. Translation: CASSPGDRRRNEQFF.

This clonotype was seen many times. The chain has TRBV5-1 and TRBJ2-2; no clear D. CDR3 size: 13 residues. Trimming cost V 7 bases and J 2 bases, with 9 bases left between them. Per germline, CDR1 SGHRS and CDR2 YFSETQ. The chain's CDR3 is CASRTANTGELFF. The CDR3 nucleotides are TGCGCCAGCCGAACGGCTAACACCGGGGAGCTGTTTTTT.

The gene calls are TRBV7-2 and TRBJ2-7; 14 nucleotides agree with TRBD2. This CDR3 has 15 residues. CDR1 is SGHTA and CDR2 is FQGNSA in the germline V gene. V lost 5 bases and J lost 7; bases outside the gene matches: 7. In nucleotides, the CDR3 is TGTGCCAGCAGCCCACGGACTAGCGGGAGGAAAGAGCAGTACTTC. Translated: CASSPRTSGRKEQYF.